This is a list of T cell receptor beta chains from one sample in a study of blood T cell repertoires in COVID-19. Profiling relied on immunoSEQ multiplex PCR, and the TCRdb table lists in-frame clones only, not all of them. Of about 150,000 clones in the sample, roughly 87% were seen once. Material: PBMCs or T cells enriched from blood (not recorded which). The receptor source for this set is a woman between 45 and 65 years old who had recovered from COVID-19. CDR3s include the opening cysteine and the closing phenylalanine or tryptophan. The order of the fields is clone size, D gene, J gene, V gene, CDR3 protein, CDR3 DNA. D genes are given only for firm matches. For some rows the clone size is stated as once, few or many, or as a class when expanded; others skip it.

few | - | TRBJ2-5 | TRBV24-1 | CATSDSYQETQYF | TGTGCCACCAGTGATTCCTACCAAGAGACCCAGTACTTC
- | TRBD2 | TRBJ2-1 | TRBV20-1 | CSASWAGGGRNEQFF | TGCAGTGCTAGTTGGGCGGGAGGAGGTCGGAATGAGCAGTTCTTC
- | - | TRBJ2-7 | TRBV3-1/TRBV3-2 | CASSQLGRVEQYF | TGTGCCAGCAGCCAACTGGGGAGAGTCGAGCAGTACTTC
- | - | TRBJ2-1 | TRBV7-3 | CASSLAVGGEYNEQFF | TGTGCCAGCAGCTTAGCCGTGGGAGGCGAATACAATGAGCAGTTCTTC
- | TRBD2 | TRBJ2-3 | TRBV28 | CASTRGREDTQYF | TGTGCCAGCACTCGCGGGAGGGAAGATACGCAGTATTTT
- | TRBD1 | TRBJ1-2 | TRBV4-1 | CASSQVLDDRAYGYTF | TGCGCCAGCAGCCAAGTTCTCGACGACAGGGCCTATGGCTACACCTTC
- | TRBD1 | TRBJ2-3 | TRBV6-5 | CASMDRGDTQYF | TGTGCCAGCATGGACAGGGGCGATACGCAGTATTTT
- | TRBD2 | TRBJ2-2 | TRBV7-2 | CASSRIAGATGELFF | TGTGCCAGCAGCCGCATAGCGGGAGCCACCGGGGAGCTGTTTTTT
- | TRBD1 | TRBJ1-4 | TRBV27 | CASSVDRDRLNEKLFF | TGTGCCAGCAGCGTGGACCGGGACAGACTTAATGAAAAACTGTTTTTT
- | TRBD2 | TRBJ2-1 | TRBV7-8 | CASSSLRGTSGSKSYNEQFF | TGTGCCAGCAGTTCATTAAGGGGGACTAGCGGGAGTAAGTCCTACAATGAGCAGTTCTTC
- | TRBD1 | TRBJ1-4 | TRBV5-1 | CASSVQGENEKLFF | TGCGCCAGCAGCGTACAGGGGGAAAATGAAAAACTGTTTTTT
- | TRBD1 | TRBJ1-4 | TRBV18 | CATQRGTGSEKLFF | TGTGCCACCCAGAGGGGGACAGGGAGCGAAAAACTGTTTTTT
- | TRBD2 | TRBJ2-2 | TRBV4-1 | CASSQDSSGRSTGELFF | TGCGCCAGCAGCCAAGATAGTAGCGGGAGAAGTACCGGGGAGCTGTTTTTT
- | TRBD2 | TRBJ2-1 | TRBV19 | CASSSGLAGGLYNEQFF | TGTGCCAGTAGTTCCGGACTAGCGGGAGGGCTTTACAATGAGCAGTTCTTC
- | TRBD1 | TRBJ2-7 | TRBV11-3 | CASSLRQGQYF | TGTGCCAGCAGCCTGAGACAGGGGCAGTACTTC
- | TRBD2 | TRBJ2-5 | TRBV10-1 | CASSGTIQETQYF | TGCGCCAGCAGCGGGACTATCCAAGAGACCCAGTACTTC
- | - | TRBJ2-7 | TRBV5-1 | CASSLGGTSSYEQYF | TGCGCCAGCAGCTTGGGGGGGACATCTTCCTACGAGCAGTACTTC
- | - | TRBJ2-1 | TRBV3-1/TRBV3-2 | CASSRLQDYHNEQFF | TGTGCCAGCAGCCGGTTGCAGGACTACCACAATGAGCAGTTCTTC
once | - | TRBJ2-7 | TRBV11-1 | CASSLLAWSYEQYF | TGTGCCAGCAGCTTATTAGCGTGGAGTTACGAGCAGTACTTC